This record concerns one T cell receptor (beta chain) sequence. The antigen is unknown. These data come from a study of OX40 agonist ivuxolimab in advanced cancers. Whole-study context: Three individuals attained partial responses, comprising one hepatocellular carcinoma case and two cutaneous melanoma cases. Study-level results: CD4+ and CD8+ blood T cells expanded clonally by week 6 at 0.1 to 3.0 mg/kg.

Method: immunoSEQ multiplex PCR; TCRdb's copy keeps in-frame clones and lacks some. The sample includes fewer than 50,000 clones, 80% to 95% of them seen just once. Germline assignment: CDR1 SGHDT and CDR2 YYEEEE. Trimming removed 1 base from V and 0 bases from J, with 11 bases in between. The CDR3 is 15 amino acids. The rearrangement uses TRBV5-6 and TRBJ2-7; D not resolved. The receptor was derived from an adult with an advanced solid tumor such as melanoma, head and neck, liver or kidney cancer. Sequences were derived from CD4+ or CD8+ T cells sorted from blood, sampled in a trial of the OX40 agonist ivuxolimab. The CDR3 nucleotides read TGTGCCAGCAGCTTGCTAACGACTCGCTCCTACGAGCAGTACTTC. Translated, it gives CASSLLTTRSYEQYF.